This T cell receptor (beta chain) was found in a study of T cells after yellow fever vaccination. On the study more broadly: Fractions low in cell number were prepared with SMART-Seq v4 Ultra Low Input. Study-wide points: Shared CD4/CD8 clonotypes were a small share, likely from convergent recombination.

This clonotype was observed a few times. Its antigen is unidentified. TCRdb reanalysed the 5' RACE reads using MiXCR and keeps one entry per CDR3 protein. Found here are about 360,000 distinct CDR3 sequences, roughly 6.2% of them singletons; the top ten hold over 12%. The trim removed 3 bases at V and 7 bases at J, leaving 9 bases unmatched. The CDR3 consists of 14 residues. Germline CDR1 GTSNPN, CDR2 SVGIG (reference sequence). The rearrangement links TRBV30 to TRBJ2-7, with 10 bases lining up with TRBD2. This specimen was PBMCs, taken 5 days after the yellow fever booster vaccination. The sequence was collected from a man younger than 45 who received the YFV17D yellow fever vaccine. CDR3 region: CAWSQRGLAREQYF. The DNA of the CDR3 is TGTGCCTGGAGCCAGCGGGGACTAGCGAGGGAGCAGTACTTC.